The sequence of this T cell receptor beta chain was determined in a study of identical twins (TCRdb year 2016). Looking at the study overall: The study deep-sequenced TCR alpha and beta repertoires from monozygotic twins, unrelated adults of various ages and cord blood to test whether fetal clonotypes persist. Replicate twin experiments were performed at different times using different library preparation protocols to rule out contamination. Summary of the overall study and its limitations: Invariant T cells such as MAIT and iNKT could partly confound zero-insertion analyses, although diverse VJ usage argued against such confounding for most clonotypes. Because the same donors could not be followed over many years, the conclusions depended on cross-sectional statistical analysis. Out-of-frame TCR alpha sharing in monozygotic twins was systematically underestimated by recombination models, whereas sharing between unrelated individuals was in agreement with the recombination models. Out-of-frame TCR alpha sequences shared between twins showed an excess of low generation-probability sequences compared with coincidental sharing between unrelated individuals. Abundant cord blood beta clonotypes had fewer insertions, young adult naive repertoires showed a similar but weaker trend, and memory repertoires showed no such trend. In beta out-of-frame sequences, excess twin sharing was weaker, because having fewer shared sequences lowered the signal-to-noise ratio.

This clonotype was seen a handful of times. Its target antigen remains unknown. No base qualities exist here, and no much larger clone lies one base off it. For CDR1 and CDR2, the germline V gene (reference sequence) lists MNHEY and SMNVEV. V and J are trimmed by 5 bases and 1 base, and the gene matches miss 3 bases of the junction. The CDR3 spans 15 residues, from the cysteine through the phenylalanine. Only the CDR3 part of the read is kept: 45 bases, read in frame from the first base. Every donor was a healthy Caucasian. The study also sequenced three unrelated non-twin adults: a male aged 18 to 29, a male aged 50 to 60 and a female aged 50 to 60. Miltenyi CD45RO+ enrichment and human naive T-cell isolation kits were used to isolate memory (CD45RO+) and naive T cells from PBMC. Libraries were constructed by 5' RACE. The reads were generated on an Illumina HiSeq 2000. Template switching introduced a universal primer binding site; the final cDNA contained a unique molecular identifier, enabling accurate counting of TCR cDNA molecules. Specific primers in the conserved constant-segment region were used to synthesize first-strand cDNA for the TCR alpha and beta chains. To control for contamination, every cDNA library was double barcoded, receiving both a SMART-Mk sample barcode and Illumina barcodes. TruSeq adapter sequences along with Illumina sample barcodes were introduced in two successive PCR steps. Sequencing of the TCR alpha and beta cDNA libraries was done on the Illumina HiSeq platform using custom primers. The paper's data handling went like this. MiGEC was used to process raw reads and extract unique molecular identifiers, and MiXCR was used to find CDR3 positions. For each individual, recombination models were inferred using an EM algorithm with the repgenHMM and IGoR tools. Shared clonotypes were analyzed with the tcR package in R, and sharing was normalized by the product of cloneset sizes. To study raw recombination without the effects of thymic and clonal selection, out-of-frame nonproductive sequences were analyzed. TCRdb reworked the public reads: Q25 trimming with fastp, MiXCR clone assembly, productive beta chains retained. CDR3 protein sequences are deduplicated, and each keeps its most common genes and DNA. The V and J calls and clone size come from TCRdb's table, not from the authors' own analysis. For this sample the table gives roughly 710,000 distinct CDR3 sequences, of which over 5% were detected only once. The top ten clones comprise approximately 1.6% of the sample.

Sequences were obtained from naive T cells sorted from blood. The sample's cell subset or site label, decoded: cells isolated with a human naive T-cell isolation kit. The chain couples TRBV27 to TRBJ2-5; TRBD2 aligns with 11 central bases. This TCR derives from a man younger than 30 in good health. DNA sequence: TGTGCCAGCAGTCATAGCGGGAGGGCCCAAGAGACCCAGTACTTC. Translated, this gives CASSHSGRAQETQYF.